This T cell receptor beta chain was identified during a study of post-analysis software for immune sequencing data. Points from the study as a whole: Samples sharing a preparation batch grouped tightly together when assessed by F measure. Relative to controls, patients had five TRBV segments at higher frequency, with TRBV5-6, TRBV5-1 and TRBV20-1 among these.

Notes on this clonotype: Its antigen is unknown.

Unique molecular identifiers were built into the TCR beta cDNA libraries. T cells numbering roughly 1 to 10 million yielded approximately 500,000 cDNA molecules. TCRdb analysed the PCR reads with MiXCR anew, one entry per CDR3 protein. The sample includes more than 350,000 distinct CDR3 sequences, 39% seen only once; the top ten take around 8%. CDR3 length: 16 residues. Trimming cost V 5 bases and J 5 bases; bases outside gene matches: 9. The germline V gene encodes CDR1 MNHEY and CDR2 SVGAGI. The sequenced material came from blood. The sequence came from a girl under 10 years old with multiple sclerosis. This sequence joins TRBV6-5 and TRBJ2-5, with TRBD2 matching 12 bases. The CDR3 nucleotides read TGTGCCAGCAGTCGAAACCTAGCGGGGGGGCCTGAGACCCAGTACTTC. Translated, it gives CASSRNLAGGPETQYF.